This TCR beta chain originates from a study of blood T cell repertoires in COVID-19. Study summary: Donors in the United States, Italy and Spain gave samples during acute or convalescent COVID-19. Sample material is recorded as cDNA or gDNA derived from T cells, B-cell-depleted T cells, or PBMCs.

Per the study methods: The assay estimated nucleated cells by amplifying reference gene primers. Produced via immunoSEQ multiplex PCR; TCRdb's table is partial and in-frame only. Clone size and the V and J calls come from that table; the DNA yielded D and trimming. The sample consists of 370,000 or so clones, approximately 87% of them appearing once. Everyone who took part was 18 to 89 years old, and they came from about two dozen US areas. The CDR3 has 15 amino acids. V was shortened by 2 bases and J by 4 bases, with 14 bases between the two germline ends. Germline CDR1 SGHNT, CDR2 YYREEE (reference sequence).

The sequenced material came from PBMCs or T cells enriched from blood (not recorded which). This TCR came from a young man who had recovered from COVID-19. The chain couples TRBV5-4 to TRBJ2-3; no reliable D call. The CDR3 region has the DNA TGTGCCAGCAGCTTTTCAGCGAGTGAAGCAGATACGCAGTATTTT. It is translated as CASSFSASEADTQYF.